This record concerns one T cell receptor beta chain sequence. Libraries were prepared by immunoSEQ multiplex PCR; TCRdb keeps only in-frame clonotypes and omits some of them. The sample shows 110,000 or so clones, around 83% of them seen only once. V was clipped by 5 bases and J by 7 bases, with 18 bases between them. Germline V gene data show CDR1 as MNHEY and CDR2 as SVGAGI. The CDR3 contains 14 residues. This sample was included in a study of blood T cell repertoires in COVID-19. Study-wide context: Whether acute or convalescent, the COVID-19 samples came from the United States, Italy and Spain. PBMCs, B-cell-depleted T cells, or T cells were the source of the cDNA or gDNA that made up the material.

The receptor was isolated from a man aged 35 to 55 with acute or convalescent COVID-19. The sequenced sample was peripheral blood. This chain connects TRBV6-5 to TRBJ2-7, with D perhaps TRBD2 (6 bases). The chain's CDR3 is CASSKLPGVWEQYF. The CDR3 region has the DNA TGTGCCAGCAGTAAACTTCCGGGGGTTTGGGAGCAGTACTTC.